The table lists the clone carrying this T cell receptor (beta chain) with many counts. Its antigen remains unknown. Newly diagnosed hyperthyroidism, duration under 2 months, in patients aged 18 to 65. Exclusions: uncontrolled infection, other autoimmune disease, pregnancy, lactation. The source of the sample is a study of T cells in Graves' hyperthyroidism and ophthalmopathy. The wider study: Before treatment of any kind, peripheral blood was taken at initial diagnosis. Findings and limits, study-wide: A model of 13 V-J pairs discriminated ophthalmopathy from stable hyperthyroidism.

TCR beta CDR3 regions were amplified from RNA transcripts. In the first-round RT-PCR of the TCR CDR3, the HTBI primer set was used. TCRdb itself ran the multiplex PCR reads through MiXCR, one entry per CDR3 protein. The data show 650,000 to 850,000 distinct CDR3 sequences, about 19% seen once. CDR1 is DFQATT, CDR2 SNEGSKA, per germline (reference sequence). Deletions cut 6 bases from V and 8 bases from J, with 16 bases between. This CDR3 contains 12 residues. The chain has TRBV20-1 and TRBJ1-1; tentatively, D is TRBD1 (6 bases). The clonotype was recovered from a woman between 50 and 59 years old with Graves' hyperthyroidism that later progressed to Graves' ophthalmopathy. Sequencing was carried out using blood. The CDR3 sequence: CSASPVGGEAFF. The CDR3 DNA reads as TGCAGTGCCTCTCCCGTGGGGGGCGAAGCTTTCTTT.